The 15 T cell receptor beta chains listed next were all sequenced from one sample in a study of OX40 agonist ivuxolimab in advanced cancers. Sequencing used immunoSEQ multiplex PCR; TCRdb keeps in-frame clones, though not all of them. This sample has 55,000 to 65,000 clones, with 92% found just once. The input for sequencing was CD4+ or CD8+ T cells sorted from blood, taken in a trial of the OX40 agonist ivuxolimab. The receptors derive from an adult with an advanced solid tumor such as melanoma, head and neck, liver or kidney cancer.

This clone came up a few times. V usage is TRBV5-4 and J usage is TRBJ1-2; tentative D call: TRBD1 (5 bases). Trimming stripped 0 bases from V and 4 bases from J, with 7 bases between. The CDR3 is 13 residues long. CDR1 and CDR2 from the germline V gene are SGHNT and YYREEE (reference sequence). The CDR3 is CASSLGQSYGYTF. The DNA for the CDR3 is TGTGCCAGCAGCTTGGGACAGAGCTATGGCTACACCTTC.

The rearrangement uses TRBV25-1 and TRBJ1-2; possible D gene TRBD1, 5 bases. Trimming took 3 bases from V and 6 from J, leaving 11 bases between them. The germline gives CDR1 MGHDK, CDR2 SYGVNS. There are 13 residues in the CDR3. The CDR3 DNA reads TGTGCCAGCAGTGACGGTGGGGCCCATGGCTACACCTTC. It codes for CASSDGGAHGYTF.

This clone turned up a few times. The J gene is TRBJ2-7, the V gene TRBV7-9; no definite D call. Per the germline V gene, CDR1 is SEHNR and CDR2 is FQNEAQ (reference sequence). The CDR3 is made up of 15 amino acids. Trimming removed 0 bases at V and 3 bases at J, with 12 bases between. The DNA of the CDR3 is TGTGCCAGCAGCTTAGCGCCTGGGGAAATCTACGAGCAGTACTTC. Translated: CASSLAPGEIYEQYF.

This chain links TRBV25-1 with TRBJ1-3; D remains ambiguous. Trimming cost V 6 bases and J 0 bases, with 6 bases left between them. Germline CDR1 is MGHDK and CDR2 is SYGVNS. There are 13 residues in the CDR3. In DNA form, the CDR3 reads TGTGCCAGCAGAGGAGACTCTGGAAACACCATATATTTT. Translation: CASRGDSGNTIYF.

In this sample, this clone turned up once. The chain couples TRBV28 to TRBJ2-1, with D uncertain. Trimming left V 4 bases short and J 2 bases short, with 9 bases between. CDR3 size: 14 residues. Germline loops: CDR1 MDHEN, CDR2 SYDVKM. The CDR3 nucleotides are TGTGCCAGCAGTTCCCTCGAAACCTACAATGAGCAGTTCTTC. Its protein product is CASSSLETYNEQFF.

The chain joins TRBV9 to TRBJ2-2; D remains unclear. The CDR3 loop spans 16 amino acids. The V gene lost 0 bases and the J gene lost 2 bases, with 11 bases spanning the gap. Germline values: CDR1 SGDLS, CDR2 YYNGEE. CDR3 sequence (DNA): TGTGCCAGCAGCGTAGAGGTCAGAATAAACACCGGGGAGCTGTTTTTT. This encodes CASSVEVRINTGELFF.

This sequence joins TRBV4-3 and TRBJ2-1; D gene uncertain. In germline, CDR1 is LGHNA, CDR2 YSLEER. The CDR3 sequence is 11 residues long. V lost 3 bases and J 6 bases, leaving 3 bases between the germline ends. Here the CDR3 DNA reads TGCGCCAGCAGCCATATCAATGAGCAGTTCTTC. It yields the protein CASSHINEQFF.

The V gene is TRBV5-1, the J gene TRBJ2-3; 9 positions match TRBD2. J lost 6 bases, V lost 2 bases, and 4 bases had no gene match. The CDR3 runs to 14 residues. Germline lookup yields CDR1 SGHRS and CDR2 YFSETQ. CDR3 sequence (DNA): TGCGCCAGCAGCTTTAGCGGGAGCGTCGATACGCAGTATTTT. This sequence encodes CASSFSGSVDTQYF. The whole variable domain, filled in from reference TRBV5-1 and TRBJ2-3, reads KAGVTQTPRYLIKTRGQQVTLSCSPISGHRSVSWYQQTPGQGLQFLFEYFSETQRNKGNFPGRFSGRQFSNSRSEMNVSTLELGDSALYLCASSFSGSVDTQYFGPGTRLTVL.

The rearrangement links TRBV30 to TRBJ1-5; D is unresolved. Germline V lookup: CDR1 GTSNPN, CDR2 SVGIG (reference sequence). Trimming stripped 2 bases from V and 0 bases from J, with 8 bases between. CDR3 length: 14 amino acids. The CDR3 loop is CAWSLDYSNQPQHF. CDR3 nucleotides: TGTGCCTGGAGTCTGGATTATAGCAATCAGCCCCAGCATTTT. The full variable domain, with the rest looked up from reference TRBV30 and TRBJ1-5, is SQTIHQWPATLVQPVGSPLSLECTVEGTSNPNLYWYRQAAGRGLQLLFYSVGIGQISSEVPQNLSASRPQDRQFILSSKKLLLSDSGFYLCAWSLDYSNQPQHFGDGTRLSIL.

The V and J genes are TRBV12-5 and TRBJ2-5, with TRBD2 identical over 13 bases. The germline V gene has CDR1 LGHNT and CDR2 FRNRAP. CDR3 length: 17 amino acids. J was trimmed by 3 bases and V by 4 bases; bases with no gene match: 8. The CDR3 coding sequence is TGTGCTAGTGGTTCGGAACTAGCGGGAGGGCCTGAAGAGACCCAGTACTTC. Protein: CASGSELAGGPEETQYF.

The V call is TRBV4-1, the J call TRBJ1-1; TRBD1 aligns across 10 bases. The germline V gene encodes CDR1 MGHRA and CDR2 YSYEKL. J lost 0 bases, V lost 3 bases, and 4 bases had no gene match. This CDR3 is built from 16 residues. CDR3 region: CASSQRTGGMNTEAFF. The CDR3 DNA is TGCGCCAGCAGCCAGAGGACAGGGGGGATGAACACTGAAGCTTTCTTT.

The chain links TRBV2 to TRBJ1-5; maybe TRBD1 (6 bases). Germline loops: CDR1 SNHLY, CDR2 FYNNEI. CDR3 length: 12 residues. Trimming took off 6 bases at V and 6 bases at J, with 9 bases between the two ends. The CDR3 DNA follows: TGTGCCAGCAGACAGGGAAGTCAGCCCCAGCATTTT. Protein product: CASRQGSQPQHF.

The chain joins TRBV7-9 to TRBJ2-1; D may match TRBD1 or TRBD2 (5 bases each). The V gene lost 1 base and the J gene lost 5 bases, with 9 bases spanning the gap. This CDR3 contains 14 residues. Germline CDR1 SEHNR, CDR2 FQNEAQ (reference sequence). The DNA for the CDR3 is TGTGCCAGCAGCTTAGGAGGGGTGGACAATGAGCAGTTCTTC. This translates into CASSLGGVDNEQFF.

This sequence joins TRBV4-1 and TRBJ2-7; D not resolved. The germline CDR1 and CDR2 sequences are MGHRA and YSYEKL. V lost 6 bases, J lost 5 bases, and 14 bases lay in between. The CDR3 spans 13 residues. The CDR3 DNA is TGCGCCAGCAGTTGGGATTCTGAGGACGAGCAGTACGTC. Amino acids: CASSWDSEDEQYV.

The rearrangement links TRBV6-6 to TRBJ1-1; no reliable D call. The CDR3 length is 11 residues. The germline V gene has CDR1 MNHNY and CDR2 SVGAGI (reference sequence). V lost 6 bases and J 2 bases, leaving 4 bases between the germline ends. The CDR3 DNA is TGTGCCAGCAGCCCAAACACTGAAGCTTTCTTT. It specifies CASSPNTEAFF.